This entry lists 18 T cell receptor beta chains sequenced from one sample in a study of CD8+ T cells in alopecia areata. Extracted RNA was reverse transcribed, and the resulting cDNA served as sequencing template. Sequencing was performed with immunoSEQ multiplex PCR; in TCRdb, only in-frame clones are kept and a portion is missing. Here the sample spans roughly 100,000 clones, 65% to 90% being singletons. Specified treatment: oral pan-JAK inhibitor, 5-10 mg twice daily. Sample: CD8+ T cells sorted from blood, taken between weeks 30 and 35, from a patient treated with tofacitinib. Receptor source: a human donor with alopecia areata.

The chain has TRBV4-2 and TRBJ2-7; 10 bases line up with TRBD2. The V gene's germline CDR1 is LGHNA and CDR2 YNFKEQ. V trimming: 1 base; J trimming: 0 bases; junction bases outside the gene matches: 0. This CDR3 contains 15 residues. The CDR3 DNA reads TGTGCCAGCAGCCAAGGACTAGCGGGCTCCTACGAGCAGTACTTC. Its protein product is CASSQGLAGSYEQYF.

This clone has a single count. This sequence joins TRBV19 and TRBJ1-1, with 8 bases fitting TRBD1. The trim removed 7 bases at V and 7 bases at J, leaving 17 bases unmatched. This CDR3 comprises 16 residues. CDR1 and CDR2 from the germline V gene are LNHDA and SQIVND (reference sequence). CDR3 in DNA: TGTGCCAGTACCCAAGGGACAGGATTTATACGAAATGAAGCTTTCTTT. This gives the protein CASTQGTGFIRNEAFF.

This chain connects TRBV11-1 to TRBJ2-2; D gene uncertain. Germline CDR1 is SGHAT and CDR2 is FQDESV (reference sequence). Trimming removed 1 base from V and 6 bases from J, with 9 bases in between. The CDR3 covers 14 residues. The CDR3 DNA is TGTGCCAGCAGCTTAGGATTGGGCCCCGGGGAGCTGTTTTTT. Protein sequence: CASSLGLGPGELFF.

This chain joins TRBV27 and TRBJ2-3; D is unclear. The length of the CDR3 is 14 residues. Germline assignment: CDR1 MNHEY and CDR2 SMNVEV (reference sequence). Trimming took 4 bases from V and 2 from J, leaving 10 bases between them. The CDR3 DNA follows: TGTGCCAGCAGTTACAACTCCATCACAGATACGCAGTATTTT. This codes for CASSYNSITDTQYF.

This chain joins TRBV6-5 and TRBJ1-2; no reliable D call. Deletions cut 2 bases from V and 7 bases from J, with 8 bases between. This CDR3 has 12 amino acids. The V gene's germline CDR1 is MNHEY and CDR2 SVGAGI. The CDR3 DNA follows: TGTGCCAGCAGTTACCCGATGGGTGGCTACACCTTC. As protein: CASSYPMGGYTF.

This clone was counted a single time. The gene calls are TRBV5-5 and TRBJ2-5; unclear D gene. The V end was cut by 1 base, the J end by 4 bases, with 5 bases between. Per the germline V gene, CDR1 is SGHKS and CDR2 is YYEKEE (reference sequence). The CDR3 runs 12 residues. The CDR3: CASSLYGETQYF. As DNA, the CDR3 is TGTGCCAGCAGCTTGTACGGAGAGACCCAGTACTTC.

The V gene is TRBV30, the J gene TRBJ2-3; 11 bases agree with TRBD1. Germline CDR1 and CDR2: GTSNPN and SVGIG (reference sequence). The CDR3 extends over 14 amino acids. J was trimmed by 4 bases and V by 2 bases; bases with no gene match: 2. CDR3 DNA sequence: TGTGCCTGGAGTTTGGGACAGGGGGCAGATACGCAGTATTTT. It specifies CAWSLGQGADTQYF.

This clone was seen more than once but under ten times. The chain employs TRBV29-1 and TRBJ2-5, with no clear D. V lost 4 bases, J lost 5 bases, and 8 bases lay in between. This CDR3 is built from 11 residues. Per germline, CDR1 SQVTM and CDR2 ANQGSEA. The CDR3 here is CSVAMWETQYF. Written as DNA, the CDR3 is TGCAGCGTTGCAATGTGGGAGACCCAGTACTTC.

The chain is built from TRBV27 and TRBJ2-2; D unresolved. The CDR3 has 14 residues. CDR1 and CDR2 (germline): MNHEY, SMNVEV (reference sequence). Trimming cost V 1 base and J 6 bases, with 9 bases left between them. This CDR3 is CASSLLTGPGELFF. CDR3 nucleotide sequence: TGTGCCAGCAGTTTATTGACCGGTCCCGGGGAGCTGTTTTTT.

The J gene is TRBJ1-1, the V gene TRBV30, with unresolved D. Trimming took 0 bases from V and 1 from J, leaving 6 bases between them. Germline V gives CDR1 GTSNPN, CDR2 SVGIG (reference sequence). This CDR3 has 13 residues. CDR3 sequence: CAWSVTKNTEAFF. Written as DNA, the CDR3 is TGTGCCTGGAGTGTAACAAAGAACACTGAAGCTTTCTTT.

This clone was seen only a few times. This sample includes further DNA sequences coding for the same CDR3. CDR3 protein: CASSLATEAFF. DNA for the CDR3: TGTGCCAGCAGCTTGGCCACTGAAGCTTTCTTT. The chain is built from TRBV5-4 and TRBJ1-1; D is uncertain. Trimming pared 0 bases from V and 4 bases from J, leaving 1 base between. In germline, CDR1 is SGHNT, CDR2 YYREEE (reference sequence). The CDR3 sequence is 11 residues long.

The J gene is TRBJ1-2, the V gene TRBV6-6; unclear D gene. V dropped 4 bases and J dropped 5 bases, with 20 bases sitting between them. The CDR3 extends over 16 amino acids. Germline V gene data show CDR1 as MNHNY and CDR2 as SVGAGI (reference sequence). For the CDR3, the DNA is TGTGCCAGCAGTTTCCTCCTCAGGTCACAGACTTATGGCTACACCTTC. It encodes CASSFLLRSQTYGYTF.

Only one count was recorded for this clone. The chain uses TRBV29-1 and TRBJ2-1, with TRBD2 matching over 10 bases. Germline V CDR1 and CDR2: SQVTM, ANQGSEA. The CDR3 is 14 amino acids. Written as DNA, the CDR3 is TGCAGTGCAGCACTAGCGGGGCTTGATGATGAGCAGTTCTTC. Translation: CSAALAGLDDEQFF.

The chain employs TRBV27 and TRBJ2-3; TRBD1 aligns across 10 bases. The CDR3 sequence is 15 residues long. Germline trimming cut 5 bases from V and 6 bases from J; bases unmatched to any gene: 8. Germline V gene lookup returns CDR1 MNHEY and CDR2 SMNVEV (reference sequence). This CDR3 is CASSALGTGVDTQYF. CDR3 DNA sequence: TGTGCCAGCAGTGCTCTGGGGACAGGGGTGGATACGCAGTATTTT.

The chain has TRBV10-1 and TRBJ2-1; 9 nucleotides align to TRBD2. CDR1 and CDR2 from the germline V gene are WNHNN and SYGVQD (reference sequence). V shed 0 bases, J shed 3 bases, and the junction held 9 bases outside the gene matches. This CDR3 is 18 amino acids long. The CDR3 protein is CASSESWKGGRDYNEQFF. Written as DNA, the CDR3 is TGCGCCAGCAGTGAGTCTTGGAAGGGCGGGAGGGACTACAATGAGCAGTTCTTC.

V and J are TRBV4-2 and TRBJ2-5; D is uncertain. V lost 0 bases, J lost 5 bases, and 13 bases lay in between. Germline CDR1 LGHNA, CDR2 YNFKEQ. This CDR3 region has 15 residues. The CDR3 loop is CASSQDVRPVETQYF. The DNA for the CDR3 is TGTGCCAGCAGCCAAGATGTGAGGCCGGTGGAGACCCAGTACTTC.

V is TRBV5-1 and J is TRBJ2-3, with D possibly matching TRBD2 (5 bases). CDR1 is SGHRS and CDR2 is YFSETQ in the germline V gene. This CDR3 is 15 amino acids long. With 2 bases removed from V and 2 bases from J, the gap between germline ends came to 12 bases. DNA of the CDR3: TGCGCCAGCAGCTTAGAGGACTTACCCACAGATACGCAGTATTTT. It is translated as CASSLEDLPTDTQYF.

V gene TRBV29-1 combines with J gene TRBJ2-1; either TRBD1 or TRBD2 may supply D (5 bases each). The CDR3 contains 12 residues. V shed 7 bases and J shed 8 bases, with 15 bases lying between them. Germline V lookup: CDR1 SQVTM, CDR2 ANQGSEA. The CDR3 protein is CSAHHRGDEQFF. The DNA of the CDR3 is TGCAGCGCCCACCATCGAGGGGATGAGCAGTTCTTC.